A selection of T cell receptor beta chains follows, all from one sample in a study of early T cells in non-severe SARS-CoV-2 infection. TCRdb passed the 5' RACE reads through MiXCR, listing each CDR3 protein once. In the table there are under 85,000 distinct CDR3 sequences, 13% to 15% of which are singletons. Sequencing was performed on whole blood, taken at baseline. These receptor sequences come from an adult who was a healthcare worker with PCR-confirmed SARS-CoV-2 infection or an uninfected control (not recorded which). CDR3s leave out the opening cysteine and the closing phenylalanine or tryptophan. The order of the fields is D gene, V gene, CDR3 protein. The D gene is left open where the match is weak.

d_gene: TRBD1; v_gene: TRBV4-1; CDR3aa: ASSPSTGRNYGYT
d_gene: .; v_gene: TRBV5-1; CDR3aa: ASSLPHLRVDTQY
d_gene: .; v_gene: TRBV7-9; CDR3aa: ASSLVSTGQGYT
d_gene: .; v_gene: TRBV3-1; CDR3aa: ASSQRGGHYEQY
d_gene: TRBD2; v_gene: TRBV12-3/TRBV12-4; CDR3aa: ASRQTSGRSYEQY
d_gene: TRBD1; v_gene: TRBV5-4; CDR3aa: ASSRPKGQGSDEQY
d_gene: TRBD2; v_gene: TRBV20-1; CDR3aa: SATGTSGEQY
d_gene: .; v_gene: TRBV7-9; CDR3aa: ASSWGDQPQH
d_gene: TRBD2; v_gene: TRBV2; CDR3aa: ASSGGTSREADTQY
d_gene: .; v_gene: TRBV20-1; CDR3aa: SYLFGGGSSTDTQY
d_gene: .; v_gene: TRBV28; CDR3aa: ASRAAAVDTQY
d_gene: .; v_gene: TRBV24-1; CDR3aa: ATSGPTDTQY
d_gene: .; v_gene: TRBV3-1; CDR3aa: ASSQGRENGYT
d_gene: .; v_gene: TRBV5-1; CDR3aa: ASHAGGGSSYNEQF
d_gene: TRBD1; v_gene: TRBV2; CDR3aa: ASSGDRGDQPQH